Listed here are 7 T cell receptor beta chains from one sample, sequenced in a study of control samples from healthy donors and cancer patients. Profiling relied on immunoSEQ multiplex PCR, and the TCRdb table lists in-frame clones only, not all of them. The data contain 150,000 to 200,000 clones, about 90% of them singletons. The sample was blood. Every receptor here comes from a man aged 25 to 45 in good health.

The chain combines TRBV15 with TRBJ2-7, with 7 bases that match TRBD2. J gave up 0 bases and V 0 bases, and 5 bases lay outside the gene matches. CDR3 size: 16 residues. Per germline, CDR1 LNHNV and CDR2 YYDKDF (reference sequence). The DNA of the CDR3 is TGTGCCACCAGCAGAGATTGGCGGGGGAGCTCCTACGAGCAGTACTTC. Protein: CATSRDWRGSSYEQYF.

CDR3 sequence reads: CASSRAGQGAGANVLTF. CDR3 bases: TGCGCCAGCAGCCGGGCGGGACAGGGGGCTGGGGCCAACGTCCTGACTTTC. The chain has TRBV4-1 and TRBJ2-6; 11 nucleotides agree with TRBD1. The CDR3 extends over 17 amino acids. Trimming at V came to 4 bases and at J to 2 bases, leaving 4 bases not matched to a gene. Per the germline V gene, CDR1 is MGHRA and CDR2 is YSYEKL.

In its sample, this clone was seen once. J is TRBJ2-3 and V is TRBV6-6, with 14 bases lining up with TRBD2. Germline V lookup: CDR1 MNHNY, CDR2 SVGAGI (reference sequence). CDR3 length: 16 amino acids. V was pared by 4 bases and J by 4 bases, with 4 bases of the junction left unmatched. The CDR3 DNA follows: TGTGCCAGCAGTTTGGGACTAGCGGGAGTTCCAGATACGCAGTATTTT. Translating it yields CASSLGLAGVPDTQYF.

This chain links TRBV19 with TRBJ2-2; no clear D gene. The V end lost 5 bases, the J end lost 6 bases, and 13 bases lay between the germline ends. This CDR3 is 14 amino acids long. Germline values: CDR1 LNHDA, CDR2 SQIVND (reference sequence). This chain's CDR3 is CASSRSRAAGELFF. As DNA, the CDR3 is TGTGCCAGTAGTCGTAGCCGTGCGGCCGGGGAGCTGTTTTTT.

This chain uses TRBV6-6 with TRBJ1-1; D might be TRBD1 (6 bases). The CDR3 extends over 13 amino acids. Trimming took off 6 bases at V and 4 bases at J, with 12 bases between the two ends. Germline values: CDR1 MNHNY, CDR2 SVGAGI (reference sequence). The chain's CDR3 is CASRALGATEAFF. For the CDR3, the DNA is TGTGCCAGCAGGGCCCTGGGGGCCACTGAAGCTTTCTTT.

The chain couples TRBV2 to TRBJ1-2, with 7 bases matching TRBD1. V trimming: 6 bases; J trimming: 8 bases; junction bases outside the gene matches: 3. CDR3 size: 11 residues. Per germline, CDR1 SNHLY and CDR2 FYNNEI. The CDR3 here is CASRIQGGYTF. The CDR3 DNA follows: TGTGCCAGCAGAATACAGGGGGGCTACACCTTC.

CDR3 in amino acids: CARGPPQNEKLFF. Written as DNA, the CDR3 is TGTGCCAGGGGACCACCCCAAAATGAAAAACTGTTTTTT. The chain is built from TRBV2 and TRBJ1-4; tentative D call: TRBD1 (5 bases). From germline, CDR1 is SNHLY and CDR2 FYNNEI. CDR3 length: 13 amino acids. The germline V and J ends were trimmed by 9 bases and 5 bases, with 13 bases remaining between them.